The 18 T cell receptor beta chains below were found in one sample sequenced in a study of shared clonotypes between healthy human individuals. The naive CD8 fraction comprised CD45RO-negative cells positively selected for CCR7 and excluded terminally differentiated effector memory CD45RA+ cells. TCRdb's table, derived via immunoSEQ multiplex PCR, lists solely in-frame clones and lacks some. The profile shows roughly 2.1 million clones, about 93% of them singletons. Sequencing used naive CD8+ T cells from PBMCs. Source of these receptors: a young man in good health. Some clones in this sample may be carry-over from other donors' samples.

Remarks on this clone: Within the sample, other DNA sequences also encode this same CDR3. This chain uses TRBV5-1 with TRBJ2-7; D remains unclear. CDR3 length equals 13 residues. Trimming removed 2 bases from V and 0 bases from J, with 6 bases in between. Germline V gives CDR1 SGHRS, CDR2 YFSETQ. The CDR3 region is CASSFSPSYEQYF. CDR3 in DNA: TGCGCCAGCAGCTTCTCCCCCTCCTACGAGCAGTACTTC.

CDR3 sequence (DNA): TGTGCCAGCAGCTCCGGGACCGCAAACTACGAGCAGTACTTC. It encodes CASSSGTANYEQYF. This chain uses TRBV28 with TRBJ2-7, with D perhaps TRBD1 or TRBD2 (5 bases each). Between the trimmed V and J ends, which lost 6 bases and 3 bases, there was a span of 15 bases. CDR1 and CDR2 (germline): MDHEN, SYDVKM. The CDR3 has 14 amino acids.

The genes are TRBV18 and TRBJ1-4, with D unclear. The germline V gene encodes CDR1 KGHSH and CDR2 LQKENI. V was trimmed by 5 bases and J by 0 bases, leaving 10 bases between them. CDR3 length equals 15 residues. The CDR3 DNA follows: TGTGCCAGCTCAATGGACTTAGCAACTAATGAAAAACTGTTTTTT. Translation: CASSMDLATNEKLFF.

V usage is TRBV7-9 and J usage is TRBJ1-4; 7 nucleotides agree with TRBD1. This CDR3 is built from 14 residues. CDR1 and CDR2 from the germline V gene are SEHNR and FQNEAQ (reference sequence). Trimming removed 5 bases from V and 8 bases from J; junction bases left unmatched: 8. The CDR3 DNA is TGTGCCAGCAGCATAACCAGGGGGGACGAAAAACTGTTTTTT. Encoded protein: CASSITRGDEKLFF.

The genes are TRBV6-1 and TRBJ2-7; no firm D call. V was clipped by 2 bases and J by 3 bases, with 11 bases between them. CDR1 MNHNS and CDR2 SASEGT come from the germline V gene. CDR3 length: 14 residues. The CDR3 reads CASSERNANYEQYF. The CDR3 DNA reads TGTGCCAGCAGTGAAAGGAATGCCAACTACGAGCAGTACTTC.

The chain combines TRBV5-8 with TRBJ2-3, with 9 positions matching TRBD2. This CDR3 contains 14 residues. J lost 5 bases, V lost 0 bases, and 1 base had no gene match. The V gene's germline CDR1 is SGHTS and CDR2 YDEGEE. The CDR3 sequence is CASSLGLAEDTQYF. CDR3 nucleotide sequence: TGTGCCAGCAGCTTGGGACTAGCGGAAGATACGCAGTATTTT.

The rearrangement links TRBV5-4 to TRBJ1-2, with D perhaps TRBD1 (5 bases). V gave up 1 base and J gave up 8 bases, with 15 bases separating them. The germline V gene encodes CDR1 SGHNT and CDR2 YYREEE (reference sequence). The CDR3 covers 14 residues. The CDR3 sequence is CASSLSAGTDGYTF. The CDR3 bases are TGTGCCAGCAGCTTGTCGGCAGGGACCGACGGCTACACCTTC.

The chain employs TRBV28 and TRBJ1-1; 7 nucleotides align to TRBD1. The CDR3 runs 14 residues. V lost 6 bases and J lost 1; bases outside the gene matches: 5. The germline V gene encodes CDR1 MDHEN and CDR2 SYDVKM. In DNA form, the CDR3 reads TGTGCCAGCAGCCGCGGACAGGAGAACACTGAAGCTTTCTTT. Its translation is CASSRGQENTEAFF.

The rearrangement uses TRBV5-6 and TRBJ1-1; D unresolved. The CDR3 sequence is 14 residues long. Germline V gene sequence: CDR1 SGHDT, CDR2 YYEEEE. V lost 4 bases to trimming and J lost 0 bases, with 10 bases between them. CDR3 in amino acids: CASSPRLLNTEAFF. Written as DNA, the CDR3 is TGTGCCAGCAGCCCCAGGTTATTGAACACTGAAGCTTTCTTT.

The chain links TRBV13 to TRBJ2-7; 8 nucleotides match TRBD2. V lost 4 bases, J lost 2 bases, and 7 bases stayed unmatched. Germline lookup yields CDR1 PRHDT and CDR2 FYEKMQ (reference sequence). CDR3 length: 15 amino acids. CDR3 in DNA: TGTGCCAGCAGCTCGAGCGGGAGAAACGCCTACGAGCAGTACTTC. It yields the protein CASSSSGRNAYEQYF.

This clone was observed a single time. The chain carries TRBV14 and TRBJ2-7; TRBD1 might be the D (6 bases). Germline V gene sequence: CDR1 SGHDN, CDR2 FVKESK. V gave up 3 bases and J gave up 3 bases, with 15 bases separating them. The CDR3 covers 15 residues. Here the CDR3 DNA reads TGTGCCAGCAGCCAGGGCCAGGGGCCCTTCTACGAGCAGTACTTC. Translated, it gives CASSQGQGPFYEQYF.

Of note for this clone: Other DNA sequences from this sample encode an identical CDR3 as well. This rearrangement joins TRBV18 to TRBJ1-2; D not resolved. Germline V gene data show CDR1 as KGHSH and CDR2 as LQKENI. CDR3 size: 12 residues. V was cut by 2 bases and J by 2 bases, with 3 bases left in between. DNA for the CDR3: TGTGCCAGCTCACCAGACAACTATGGCTACACCTTC. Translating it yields CASSPDNYGYTF.

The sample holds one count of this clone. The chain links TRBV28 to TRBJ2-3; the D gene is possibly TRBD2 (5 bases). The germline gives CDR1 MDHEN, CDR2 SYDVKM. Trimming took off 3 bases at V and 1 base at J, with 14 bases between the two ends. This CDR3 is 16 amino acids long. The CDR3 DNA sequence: TGTGCCAGCAGTTTCGGTTTCGGGGAACGCACAGATACGCAGTATTTT. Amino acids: CASSFGFGERTDTQYF.

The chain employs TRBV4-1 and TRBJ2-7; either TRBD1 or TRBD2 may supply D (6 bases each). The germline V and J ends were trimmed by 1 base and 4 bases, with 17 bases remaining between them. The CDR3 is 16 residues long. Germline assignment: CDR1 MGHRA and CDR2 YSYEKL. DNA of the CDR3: TGCGCCAGCAGCCAAGGAGCGGGCGACAGGTCATACGAGCAGTACTTC. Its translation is CASSQGAGDRSYEQYF.

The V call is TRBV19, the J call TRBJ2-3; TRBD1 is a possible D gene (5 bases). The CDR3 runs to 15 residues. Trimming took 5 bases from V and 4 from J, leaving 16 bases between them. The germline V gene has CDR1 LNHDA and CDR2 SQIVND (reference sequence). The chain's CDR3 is CASSPIIGVADTQYF. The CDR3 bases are TGTGCCAGTAGTCCGATAATAGGGGTAGCAGATACGCAGTATTTT.

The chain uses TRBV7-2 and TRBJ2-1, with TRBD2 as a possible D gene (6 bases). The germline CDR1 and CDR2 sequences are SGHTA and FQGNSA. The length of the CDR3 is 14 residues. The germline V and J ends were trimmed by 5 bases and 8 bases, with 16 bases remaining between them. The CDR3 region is CASSPGLYNYEQFF. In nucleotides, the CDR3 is TGTGCCAGCAGCCCGGGACTGTACAATTATGAGCAGTTCTTC.

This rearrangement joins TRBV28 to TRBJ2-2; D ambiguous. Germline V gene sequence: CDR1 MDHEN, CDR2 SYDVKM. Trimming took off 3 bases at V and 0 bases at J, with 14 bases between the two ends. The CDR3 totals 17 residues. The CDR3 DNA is TGTGCCAGCAGTTTTCGTTGGTTGCCCGCGAACACCGGGGAGCTGTTTTTT. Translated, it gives CASSFRWLPANTGELFF.

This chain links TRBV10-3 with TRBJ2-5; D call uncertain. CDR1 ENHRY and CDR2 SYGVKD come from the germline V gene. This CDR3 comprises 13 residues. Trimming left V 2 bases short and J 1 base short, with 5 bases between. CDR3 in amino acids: CAISEGRQETQYF. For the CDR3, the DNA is TGTGCCATCAGTGAGGGCCGCCAAGAGACCCAGTACTTC.